This T cell receptor (beta chain) was sequenced during a study of T cells in Graves' hyperthyroidism and ophthalmopathy. Findings of the study overall: Onset of ophthalmopathy came a median 6.5 months after the model predicted it.

Among ophthalmopathy patients, the Clinical Activity Score reached at least 3, the NOSPECS grade reached at least 4, and duration remained under 3 months. Patients showing uncontrolled infection, other autoimmune disease, pregnancy or lactation were ineligible. V shed 5 bases, J shed 9 bases, and the junction held 9 bases outside the gene matches. This CDR3 region has 15 residues. TCR beta CDR3 regions were amplified from RNA. A set of HTBI primers served as the primers for a first-round RT-PCR of the TCR CDR3. TCRdb fed the multiplex PCR reads into MiXCR, producing one record per CDR3 protein. This table has hundreds of thousands of distinct CDR3 sequences, around a quarter appearing once. This clonotype was detected ten times or more. Antigen specificity is unknown.

The V and J genes are TRBV12-3 or TRBV12-4 and TRBJ1-6, with 8 bases identical to TRBD1. Material: blood. The receptor was isolated from a woman under 40 with Graves' ophthalmopathy. The CDR3 nucleotides are TGTGCCAGCAGTCCCGGACAGGGCGATGTTTCACCCCTCCACTTT. It specifies CASSPGQGDVSPLHF.